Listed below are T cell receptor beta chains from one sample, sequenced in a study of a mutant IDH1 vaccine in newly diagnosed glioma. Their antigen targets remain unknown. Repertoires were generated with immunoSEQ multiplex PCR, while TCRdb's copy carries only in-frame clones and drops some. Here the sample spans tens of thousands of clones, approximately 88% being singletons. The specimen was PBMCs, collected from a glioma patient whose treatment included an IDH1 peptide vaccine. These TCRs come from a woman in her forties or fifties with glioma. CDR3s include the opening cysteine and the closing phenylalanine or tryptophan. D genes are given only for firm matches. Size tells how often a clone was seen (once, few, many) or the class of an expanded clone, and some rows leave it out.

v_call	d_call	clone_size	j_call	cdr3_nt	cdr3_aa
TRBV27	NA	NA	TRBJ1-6	TGTGCCAGCAGACAAACGACACAGGCAAATTCACCCCTCCACTTT	CASRQTTQANSPLHF
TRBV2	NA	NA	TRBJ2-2	TGTGCCAGCACCTACCACGAGGCCGGGGAGCTGTTTTTT	CASTYHEAGELFF
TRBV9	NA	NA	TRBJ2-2	TGTGCCAGCAGCGTAGTTTCAGGGAGCACCGGGGAGCTGTTTTTT	CASSVVSGSTGELFF
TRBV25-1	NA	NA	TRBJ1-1	TGTGCCAGCAGTGGCTCTCGGGGAAACACTGAAGCTTTCTTT	CASSGSRGNTEAFF
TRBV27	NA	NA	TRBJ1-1	TGTGCCAGCAGTTTACTAGACCCATACACTGAAGCTTTCTTT	CASSLLDPYTEAFF
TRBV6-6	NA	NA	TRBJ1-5	TGTGCCAGCAGTTACCGGGGGAACAATCAGCCCCAGCATTTT	CASSYRGNNQPQHF
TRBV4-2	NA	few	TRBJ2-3	TGTGCCAGCAGCCAAGATGGGAGCACAGATACGCAGTATTTT	CASSQDGSTDTQYF
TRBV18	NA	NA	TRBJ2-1	TGTGCCAGCTCACCGGACAGAAAGCAGTTCTTC	CASSPDRKQFF
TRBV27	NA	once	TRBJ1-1	TGTGCCAGCAGCCAGGGAGGACCGAACACTGAAGCTTTCTTT	CASSQGGPNTEAFF
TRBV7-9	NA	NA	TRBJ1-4	TGTGCCAGCAGCTTACCAGGGAGGGAAAAACTGTTTTTT	CASSLPGREKLFF
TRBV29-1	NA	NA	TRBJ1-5	TGCAGCGTTGAGTGGCAGGATAAGACCTTTGGCAATCAGCCCCAGCATTTT	CSVEWQDKTFGNQPQHF
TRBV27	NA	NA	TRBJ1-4	TGTGCCAGCAGTTCCTTAGCGAAGGGTAATGAAAAACTGTTTTTT	CASSSLAKGNEKLFF
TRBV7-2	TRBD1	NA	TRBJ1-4	TGTGCCAGCAGCCGACAGGGTGAAAAACTGTTTTTT	CASSRQGEKLFF
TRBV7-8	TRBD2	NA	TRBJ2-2	TGTGCCAGCGGGCGGGGGGGCAACACCGGGGAGCTGTTTTTT	CASGRGGNTGELFF
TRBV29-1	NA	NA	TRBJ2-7	TGCAGCGTTGGGGCAGTTTCCTACGAGCAGTACTTC	CSVGAVSYEQYF
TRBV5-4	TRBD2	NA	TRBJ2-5	TGTGCCAGCAGCCTCCACATTAATAGCGGGGGGGCCCAAGAGACCCAGTACTTC	CASSLHINSGGAQETQYF
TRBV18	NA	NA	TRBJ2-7	TGTGCCAGCTCACGGCTGATGGACGAGCAGTACTTC	CASSRLMDEQYF
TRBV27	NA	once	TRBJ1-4	TGTGCCAGCAGTTTGACCACTGAGGGTGAAAAACTGTTTTTT	CASSLTTEGEKLFF
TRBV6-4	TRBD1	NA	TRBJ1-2	TGTGCCAGCCATCTCCGGACAGGGCCATATGGCTACACCTTC	CASHLRTGPYGYTF
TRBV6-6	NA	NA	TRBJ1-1	TGTGCCAGCAGTTACTCGAGGGGTTATGGCACTGAAGCTTTCTTT	CASSYSRGYGTEAFF
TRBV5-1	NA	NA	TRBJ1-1	TGCGCCAGCAGCCGTGAGCAGAACACTGAAGCTTTCTTT	CASSREQNTEAFF
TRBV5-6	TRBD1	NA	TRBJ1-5	TGTGCCAGCAGCTCAACCGGGACAGGGGGCAATCAGCCCCAGCATTTT	CASSSTGTGGNQPQHF
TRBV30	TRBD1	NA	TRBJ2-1	TGTGCCTGGAGTCCCGGGACAGGGCGTTTCAATGAGCAGTTCTTC	CAWSPGTGRFNEQFF
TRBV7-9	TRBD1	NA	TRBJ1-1	TGTGCCAGCAGCCCTTGGACAGGGATGAACACTGAAGCTTTCTTT	CASSPWTGMNTEAFF
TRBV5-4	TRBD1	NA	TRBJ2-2	TGTGCCAGCAGCTCAATGTGGGGACAGGGGAACACCGGGGAGCTGTTTTTT	CASSSMWGQGNTGELFF
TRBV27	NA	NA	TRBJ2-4	TGTGCCTCGGGGCTCACGGGAAACATTCAGTACTTC	CASGLTGNIQYF